Shown below are 29 T cell receptor beta chains from a single sample sequenced in a study of blood T cell repertoires in COVID-19. Profiling relied on immunoSEQ multiplex PCR, and the TCRdb table lists in-frame clones only, not all of them. The sample shows under 200,000 clones, 83% of them seen only once. Sequenced material: peripheral blood. The receptors here all came from a woman at least 80 years old with acute or convalescent COVID-19.

The chain carries TRBV28 and TRBJ2-7; 8 nucleotides line up with TRBD1. CDR1 and CDR2 from the germline V gene are MDHEN and SYDVKM. This CDR3 is 14 amino acids long. V trimming: 6 bases; J trimming: 3 bases; junction bases outside the gene matches: 7. The CDR3 DNA sequence: TGTGCCAGCAGCATTCCGGGACAGGTCTACGAGCAGTACTTC. Translated: CASSIPGQVYEQYF.

The CDR3 coding sequence is TGTGCCATCAGTGCCGGACTAGCGGGAGCGGATGAGCAGTTCTTC. It encodes CAISAGLAGADEQFF. The chain couples TRBV10-3 to TRBJ2-1; TRBD2 agrees at 13 bases. Germline CDR1 reads ENHRY; CDR2 reads SYGVKD. The trim removed 4 bases at V and 8 bases at J, leaving 5 bases unmatched. This CDR3 has 15 amino acids.

This clone was seen only once. The rearrangement joins TRBV9 to TRBJ1-1, with 8 positions matching TRBD1. The CDR3 length is 15 residues. The trim removed 2 bases at V and 1 base at J, leaving 4 bases unmatched. CDR1 and CDR2 from the germline V gene are SGDLS and YYNGEE. The CDR3 is CASSVLGTGNTEAFF. CDR3 DNA sequence: TGTGCCAGCAGCGTTCTCGGGACAGGGAACACTGAAGCTTTCTTT.

As for this clone: A far bigger clonotype differs at one base, so this is likely a read error. The chain uses TRBV2 and TRBJ2-2, with 7 bases that match TRBD2. Germline V gene lookup returns CDR1 SNHLY and CDR2 FYNNEI. The CDR3 is 12 amino acids. The V segment lost 5 bases and the J segment 7 bases; nucleotides outside the gene matches: 1. CDR3 in amino acids: CASSLAVGELFF. Here the CDR3 DNA reads TGTGCCAGCAGTCTAGCGGTCGGGGAGCTGTTTTTT.

The genes are TRBV7-8 and TRBJ2-5; D perhaps matches TRBD1 (5 bases). The CDR3 is 17 residues long. Germline V lookup: CDR1 SGHVS, CDR2 FQNEAQ. The V and J ends lost 0 bases and 4 bases respectively, with 18 bases between them. CDR3 bases: TGTGCCAGCAGCTTAGCTACCAGGGTGGCTTCGGGAGAGACCCAGTACTTC. Amino acid sequence: CASSLATRVASGETQYF.

There are a few counts of this clone. The chain uses TRBV10-3 and TRBJ1-1, with a weak D call TRBD1 (6 bases). CDR1 and CDR2 (germline): ENHRY, SYGVKD. The length of the CDR3 is 17 residues. V lost 3 bases and J lost 0, with 17 bases in between. CDR3 region: CAISEWGPIQMNTEAFF. CDR3 coding DNA: TGTGCCATCAGTGAATGGGGGCCAATCCAAATGAACACTGAAGCTTTCTTT.

V and J are TRBV10-3 and TRBJ1-2; possible D gene TRBD1, 6 bases. CDR1 and CDR2 from the germline V gene are ENHRY and SYGVKD. This CDR3 is 12 amino acids long. The V and J ends lost 3 bases and 9 bases respectively, with 11 bases between them. The CDR3 bases are TGTGCCATCAGTGATGGTGGGGGCCGCTACACCTTC. Amino acids: CAISDGGGRYTF.

The CDR3 region has the DNA TGTGCCAGCAGTTTAGGGCAGGGTGATTCACCCCTCCACTTT. Translation: CASSLGQGDSPLHF. This chain uses TRBV28 with TRBJ1-6; D possibly corresponds to TRBD1 (5 bases). The ends were cut back, 2 bases at V and 8 bases at J, with 10 bases in the middle. The CDR3 is made up of 14 amino acids. Germline values: CDR1 MDHEN, CDR2 SYDVKM.

The rearrangement joins TRBV3-1 (or the pseudogene TRBV3-2) to TRBJ2-3, with a weak D call TRBD2 (6 bases). Germline CDR1 and CDR2: LGHDT and YNNKEL (reference sequence). The CDR3 is 20 amino acids. V was cut by 0 bases and J by 2 bases, with 24 bases left in between. The CDR3: CASSQDLNGAGLALTDTQYF. CDR3 sequence (DNA): TGTGCCAGCAGCCAAGATTTGAATGGGGCGGGGTTGGCCCTCACAGATACGCAGTATTTT.

The chain carries TRBV18 and TRBJ2-7; D is possibly TRBD1 (5 bases). Germline V gene data show CDR1 as KGHSH and CDR2 as LQKENI. Between the trimmed V and J ends, which lost 5 bases and 1 base, there was a span of 12 bases. This CDR3 comprises 14 residues. In DNA, the CDR3 is TGTGCCAGCTCAAACCCGACAGAATCCTACGAGCAGTACTTC. It codes for CASSNPTESYEQYF.

This sequence joins TRBV19 and TRBJ2-3; D perhaps matches TRBD1 (5 bases). V lost 5 bases to trimming and J lost 6 bases, with 15 bases between them. CDR3 size: 14 residues. Germline V gene sequence: CDR1 LNHDA, CDR2 SQIVND (reference sequence). The CDR3 spells CASSAMGPPDTQYF. CDR3 in DNA: TGTGCCAGTAGTGCGATGGGGCCGCCGGATACGCAGTATTTT.

This chain uses TRBV9 with TRBJ2-5, with TRBD2 identical over 8 bases. Germline assignment: CDR1 SGDLS and CDR2 YYNGEE. This CDR3 is 17 amino acids long. V was clipped by 3 bases and J by 7 bases; unmatched bases: 17. In nucleotides, the CDR3 is TGTGCCAGCAGCGCCGTAGTCGGGGGGGGACCCGTCGGGACCCAGTACTTC. Protein: CASSAVVGGGPVGTQYF.

This CDR3 reads CAGQGETSSYNEQFF. Written as DNA, the CDR3 is TGTGCCGGACAAGGGGAAACAAGCTCCTACAATGAGCAGTTCTTC. The genes are TRBV30 and TRBJ2-1; maybe TRBD1 (5 bases). The CDR3 runs 15 residues. Germline CDR1 GTSNPN, CDR2 SVGIG (reference sequence). With 8 bases removed from V and 0 bases from J, the gap between germline ends came to 17 bases.

The chain employs TRBV18 and TRBJ2-5; possible D gene TRBD2, 6 bases. The CDR3 covers 15 residues. With 6 bases removed from V and 8 bases from J, the gap between germline ends came to 22 bases. Germline assignment: CDR1 KGHSH and CDR2 LQKENI. CDR3 sequence reads: CASSSYGRDSGTQYF. The CDR3 DNA sequence: TGTGCCAGCTCGTCCTATGGACGGGACTCAGGTACCCAGTACTTC. Full variable domain (rest looked up from reference TRBV18 and TRBJ2-5): NAGVMQNPRHLVRRRGQEARLRCSPMKGHSHVYWYRQLPEEGLKFMVYLQKENIIDESGMPKERFSAEFPKEGPSILRIQQVVRGDSAAYFCASSSYGRDSGTQYFGPGTRLLVL.

The V and J genes are TRBV7-2 and TRBJ1-4; D unclear. The germline CDR1 and CDR2 sequences are SGHTA and FQGNSA. CDR3 size: 15 residues. V was trimmed by 0 bases and J by 0 bases, leaving 5 bases between them. CDR3 residues: CASSLAAATNEKLFF. The CDR3 DNA reads TGTGCCAGCAGCTTAGCGGCGGCAACTAATGAAAAACTGTTTTTT.

The chain employs TRBV19 and TRBJ1-6, with 8 nucleotides matching TRBD1. CDR3 length: 16 amino acids. V gave up 5 bases and J gave up 7 bases; unmatched junction bases: 10. The germline V gene has CDR1 LNHDA and CDR2 SQIVND (reference sequence). The CDR3: CASSPTTGATNSPLHF. The CDR3 nucleotides read TGTGCCAGTAGTCCGACGACAGGGGCTACCAATTCACCCCTCCACTTT.

The J gene is TRBJ2-1, the V gene TRBV5-4; TRBD1 matches 7 bases. The ends lost 0 bases at V and 7 bases at J; junction bases unmatched: 7. CDR1 is SGHNT, CDR2 YYREEE, per germline (reference sequence). This CDR3 is built from 15 residues. The CDR3 spells CASSLGQGVTNEQFF. The DNA for the CDR3 is TGTGCCAGCAGCTTGGGTCAGGGGGTAACGAATGAGCAGTTCTTC.

The chain links TRBV19 to TRBJ1-5, with D perhaps matching TRBD1 (5 bases). The V end lost 7 bases, the J end lost 3 bases, and 10 bases lay between the germline ends. The CDR3 loop spans 13 amino acids. The germline CDR1 and CDR2 sequences are LNHDA and SQIVND (reference sequence). CDR3 region: CASTGQLNQPQHF. CDR3 in DNA: TGTGCCAGTACCGGACAACTCAATCAGCCCCAGCATTTT.

This rearrangement joins TRBV29-1 to TRBJ2-4; tentative D call: TRBD1 (5 bases). CDR1 is SQVTM, CDR2 ANQGSEA, per germline. Trimming took off 6 bases at V and 7 bases at J, with 10 bases between the two ends. CDR3 length: 11 amino acids. The CDR3 sequence: CSVETVNIQYF. Here the CDR3 DNA reads TGCAGCGTGGAGACAGTTAACATTCAGTACTTC. The whole variable domain, filled in from reference TRBV29-1 and TRBJ2-4, reads SAVISQKPSRDICQRGTSLTIQCQVDSQVTMMFWYRQQPGQSLTLIATANQGSEATYESGFVIDKFPISRPNLTFSTLTVSNMSPEDSSIYLCSVETVNIQYFGAGTRLSVL.

This clone was counted only a few times. The CDR3 coding sequence is TGTGCCAGCAGTCCATCGACAGGGTTCTATCAGCCCCAGCATTTT. This sequence encodes CASSPSTGFYQPQHF. The rearrangement links TRBV6-5 to TRBJ1-5; 7 bases line up with TRBD1. Germline CDR1 reads MNHEY; CDR2 reads SVGAGI. The CDR3 spans 15 residues. Losses at the gene ends were 5 bases for V and 5 bases for J; bases not matched to a gene: 9.

The chain employs TRBV3-1 (or the pseudogene TRBV3-2) and TRBJ1-4; 8 nucleotides agree with TRBD1. The CDR3 has 18 residues. Germline lookup yields CDR1 LGHDT and CDR2 YNNKEL (reference sequence). Germline trimming cut 3 bases from V and 7 bases from J; bases unmatched to any gene: 16. Here the CDR3 reads CASSHNTGWTGTGEKLFF. CDR3 DNA sequence: TGTGCCAGCAGCCACAACACCGGTTGGACAGGGACGGGTGAAAAACTGTTTTTT.

V is TRBV10-3 and J is TRBJ1-2; D is ambiguous. Deletions cut 7 bases from V and 7 bases from J, with 16 bases between. CDR3 size: 13 residues. Germline CDR1 and CDR2: ENHRY and SYGVKD. CDR3 sequence reads: CAITRGAVGGYTF. CDR3 in DNA: TGTGCCATCACCCGCGGCGCCGTCGGTGGCTACACCTTC.

This rearrangement joins TRBV6-5 to TRBJ1-2; 12 bases are shared with TRBD1. Germline CDR1 is MNHEY and CDR2 is SVGAGI. CDR3 size: 16 residues. V shed 4 bases, J shed 7 bases, and the junction held 10 bases outside the gene matches. The CDR3 DNA reads TGTGCCAGCAGTTCAGATCCGGGACAGGGGGCTAGTGGCTACACCTTC. Its protein product is CASSSDPGQGASGYTF.

The V gene is TRBV29-1, the J gene TRBJ1-1; tentative D call: TRBD1 (6 bases). V lost 6 bases and J 1 base, leaving 15 bases between the germline ends. This CDR3 region has 14 residues. Germline CDR1 is SQVTM and CDR2 is ANQGSEA. The chain's CDR3 is CSVPPRGPNTEAFF. The DNA for the CDR3 is TGCAGCGTACCCCCCAGGGGACCGAACACTGAAGCTTTCTTT.

A single count supports this clone. The chain carries TRBV11-2 and TRBJ1-2; TRBD1 is a possible D gene (5 bases). Germline V gene sequence: CDR1 SGHAT, CDR2 FQNNGV. Trimming stripped 3 bases from V and 4 bases from J, with 9 bases between. CDR3 size: 13 residues. This CDR3 is CASSFQGSYGYTF. The DNA for the CDR3 is TGTGCCAGCAGCTTCCAGGGTAGCTATGGCTACACCTTC.

This clone was recorded once. V and J are TRBV27 and TRBJ1-4, with no clear D. The CDR3 runs 13 residues. V lost 4 bases and J lost 4, with 7 bases in between. Germline CDR1 is MNHEY and CDR2 is SMNVEV (reference sequence). The DNA for the CDR3 is TGTGCCAGCAGTTCCTACAGTAATGAAAAACTGTTTTTT. Amino acid sequence: CASSSYSNEKLFF.

V and J are TRBV6-5 and TRBJ2-5, with D possibly TRBD1 on 6 matching bases. The V end lost 2 bases, the J end lost 3 bases, and 16 bases lay between the germline ends. Germline V lookup: CDR1 MNHEY, CDR2 SVGAGI. The CDR3 loop spans 16 amino acids. The DNA of the CDR3 is TGTGCCAGCAGTTACACCACCTGGACAGATAAAGAGACCCAGTACTTC. It specifies CASSYTTWTDKETQYF.

The V gene is TRBV7-3, the J gene TRBJ1-2; D is perhaps TRBD1 (6 bases). Deletions cut 2 bases from V and 7 bases from J, with 17 bases between. CDR3 length: 15 residues. Germline V CDR1 and CDR2: SGHTA, FQGTGA. CDR3 nucleotides: TGTGCCAGCAGCTTATTTGCTGGGGGCGGGTTTGGCTACACCTTC. It codes for CASSLFAGGGFGYTF.

The V gene is TRBV28, the J gene TRBJ2-1; 9 bases fit TRBD1. Per the germline V gene, CDR1 is MDHEN and CDR2 is SYDVKM. The CDR3 length is 16 residues. V dropped 6 bases and J dropped 5; count of bases not matched to a gene: 11. CDR3 in DNA: TGTGCCAGCAGCCTGGGACAGGGTTTGGGGAACAATGAGCAGTTCTTC. This sequence encodes CASSLGQGLGNNEQFF.